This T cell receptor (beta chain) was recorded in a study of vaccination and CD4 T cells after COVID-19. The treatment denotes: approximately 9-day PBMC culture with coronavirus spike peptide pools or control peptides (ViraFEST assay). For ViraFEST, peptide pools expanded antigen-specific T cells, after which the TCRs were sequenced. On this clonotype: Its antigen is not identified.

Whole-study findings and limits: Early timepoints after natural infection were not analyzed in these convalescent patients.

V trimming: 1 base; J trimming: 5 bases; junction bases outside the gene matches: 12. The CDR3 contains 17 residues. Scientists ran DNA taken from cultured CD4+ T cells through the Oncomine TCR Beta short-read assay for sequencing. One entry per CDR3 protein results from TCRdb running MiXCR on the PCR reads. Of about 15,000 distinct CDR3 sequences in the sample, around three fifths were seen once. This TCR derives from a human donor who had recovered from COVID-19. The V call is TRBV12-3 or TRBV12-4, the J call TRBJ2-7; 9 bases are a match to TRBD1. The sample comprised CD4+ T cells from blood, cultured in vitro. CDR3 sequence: CASSLGAGTGSMDEQYF. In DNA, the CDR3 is TGTGCCAGCAGTTTAGGGGCCGGGACAGGGTCGATGGACGAGCAGTACTTC.